This TCR beta chain was identified during a study of CD8 T cells in Susac syndrome. General study results and limits: A relatively small number of individuals underwent TCR sequencing and HLA analysis.

When the RNA was reverse transcribed, random hexamers were used with an input of 0.5 to 1 ug. The immunoSEQ assay covered 54 Vbeta and 13 Jbeta segments for CDR3. TCRdb passed the immunoSEQ multiplex PCR reads through MiXCR, listing each CDR3 protein once. The sample carries a few hundred thousand distinct CDR3 sequences, 90% to 95% recorded once. This clonotype occurred once. Its antigen is as yet unknown. The CDR3 spans 13 residues. Germline CDR1 reads DFQATT; CDR2 reads SNEGSKA (reference sequence). V lost 3 bases and J 1 base, leaving 8 bases between the germline ends. CD8+ and CD4+ T cells were negatively isolated; TEMRA cells were FACS-enriched.

The chain employs TRBV20-1 and TRBJ2-3; no clear D gene. The source material was CD4+ T cells from PBMCs. The clonotype was recovered from a human donor with multiple sclerosis. CDR3 protein: CSASRSGTDTQYF. The CDR3 DNA follows: TGCAGTGCTAGTAGGTCGGGCACAGATACGCAGTATTTT.